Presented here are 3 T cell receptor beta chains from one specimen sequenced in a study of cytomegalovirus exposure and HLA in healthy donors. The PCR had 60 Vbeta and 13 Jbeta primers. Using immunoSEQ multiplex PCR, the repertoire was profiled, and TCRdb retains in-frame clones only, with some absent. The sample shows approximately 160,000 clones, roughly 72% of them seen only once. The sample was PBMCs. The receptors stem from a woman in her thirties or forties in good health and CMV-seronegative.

The CDR3 nucleotides read TGTGCCAGCAGTGACTTAACTTCTGGAAACACCATATATTTT. Amino acids: CASSDLTSGNTIYF. The V call is TRBV25-1, the J call TRBJ1-3; no clear D gene. The length of the CDR3 is 14 residues. The germline V and J ends were trimmed by 3 bases and 1 base, with 7 bases remaining between them. Per the germline V gene, CDR1 is MGHDK and CDR2 is SYGVNS.

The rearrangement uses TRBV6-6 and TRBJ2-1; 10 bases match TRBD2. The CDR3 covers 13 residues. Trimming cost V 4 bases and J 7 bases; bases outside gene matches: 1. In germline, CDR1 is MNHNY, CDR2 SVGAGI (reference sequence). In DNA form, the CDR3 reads TGTGCCAGCAGTTCTAGCGGGAGAAATGAGCAGTTCTTC. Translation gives CASSSSGRNEQFF.

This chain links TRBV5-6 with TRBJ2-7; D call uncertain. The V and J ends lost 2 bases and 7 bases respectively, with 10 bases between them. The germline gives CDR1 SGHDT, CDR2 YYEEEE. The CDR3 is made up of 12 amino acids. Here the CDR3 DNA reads TGTGCCAGCAGCTTTAGATCCAGGGAGCAGTACTTC. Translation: CASSFRSREQYF. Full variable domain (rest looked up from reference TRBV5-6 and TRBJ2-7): DAGVTQSPTHLIKTRGQQVTLRCSPKSGHDTVSWYQQALGQGPQFIFQYYEEEERQRGNFPDRFSGHQFPNYSSELNVNALLLGDSALYLCASSFRSREQYFGPGTRLTVT.